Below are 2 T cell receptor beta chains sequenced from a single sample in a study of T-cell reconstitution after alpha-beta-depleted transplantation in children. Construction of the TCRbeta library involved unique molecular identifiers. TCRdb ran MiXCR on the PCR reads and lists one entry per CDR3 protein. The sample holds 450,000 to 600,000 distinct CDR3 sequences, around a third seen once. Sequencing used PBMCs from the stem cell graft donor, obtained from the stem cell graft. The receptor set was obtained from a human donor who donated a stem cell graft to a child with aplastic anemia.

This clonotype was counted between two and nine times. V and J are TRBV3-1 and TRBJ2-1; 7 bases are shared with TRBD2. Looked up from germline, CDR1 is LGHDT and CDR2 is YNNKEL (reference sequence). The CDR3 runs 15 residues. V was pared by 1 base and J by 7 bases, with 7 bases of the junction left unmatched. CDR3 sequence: CASSQGFRRENEQFF. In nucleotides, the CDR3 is TGTGCCAGCAGCCAAGGCTTCCGGCGGGAGAATGAGCAGTTCTTC.

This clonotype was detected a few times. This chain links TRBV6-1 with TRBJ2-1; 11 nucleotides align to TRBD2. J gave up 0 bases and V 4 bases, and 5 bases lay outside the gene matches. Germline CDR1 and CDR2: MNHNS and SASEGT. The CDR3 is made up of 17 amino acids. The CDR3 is CASSGGTSGYSYNEQFF. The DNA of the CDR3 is TGTGCCAGCAGTGGAGGGACTAGCGGCTACTCCTACAATGAGCAGTTCTTC.